The 14 T cell receptor beta chains presented below share a single source sample, sequenced in a study of CXCR3-negative and CXCR3-positive naive CD8 T cells. UMI-labeled 5' RACE TRB cDNA libraries were prepared from the cells. No DNA is given; TCRdb re-called the 5' RACE reads and lists each CDR3 protein once. Recorded for this sample: about 130,000 distinct CDR3 sequences. The specimen was naive CXCR3- CD8+ T cells from blood. Subset reported: CD45RO-CCR7+CD27+CD95- naive CD8+ T cells lacking CXCR3 (TNR3-). These receptors all come from a human donor in good health. Some clones in this sample may be carry-over from other donors' samples.

The V call is TRBV29-1, the J call TRBJ2-1. The CDR3 consists of 13 residues. Germline V gene data show CDR1 as SQVTM and CDR2 as ANQGSEA. The CDR3 protein is CSVVSTYYNEQFF.

This chain uses TRBV4-3 with TRBJ2-1. Germline CDR1 and CDR2: LGHNA and YSLEER. The CDR3 length is 15 residues. This CDR3 reads CASSQEGDYYNEQFF.

The chain uses TRBV3-1 and TRBJ2-7; TCRdb proposes TRBD1, but this gene call is untestable without DNA. Germline loops: CDR1 LGHDT, CDR2 YNNKEL (reference sequence). The CDR3 loop spans 15 amino acids. The CDR3 protein is CASSQGRGTADEQYF.

The genes are TRBV29-1 and TRBJ2-7; TCRdb's D call of TRBD1 is untestable without DNA. This CDR3 is 14 amino acids long. CDR1 and CDR2 (germline): SQVTM, ANQGSEA. CDR3 protein: CSVEGTGATYEQYF.

V gene TRBV5-1 combines with J gene TRBJ2-7; TCRdb's D gene call, TRBD1, goes unchecked for lack of DNA. The CDR3 is made up of 16 amino acids. Germline V CDR1 and CDR2: SGHRS, YFSETQ. CDR3 residues: CSSSLLTGTIPYEQYF. The full variable domain, rest sourced from reference TRBV5-1 and TRBJ2-7, is KAGVTQTPRYLIKTRGQQVTLSCSPISGHRSVSWYQQTPGQGLQFLFEYFSETQRNKGNFPGRFSGRQFSNSRSEMNVSTLELGDSALYLCSSSLLTGTIPYEQYFGPGTRLTVT.

The V gene is TRBV5-1, the J gene TRBJ1-1; TCRdb lists TRBD1, though no DNA is available to test this call. Germline V gene lookup returns CDR1 SGHRS and CDR2 YFSETQ. This CDR3 comprises 16 residues. The CDR3: CASSFKDVQGNTEAFF.

The V call is TRBV29-1, the J call TRBJ2-5; with no DNA, the TCRdb D assignment of TRBD1 cannot be verified. This CDR3 spans 14 amino acids. The germline V gene encodes CDR1 SQVTM and CDR2 ANQGSEA. The CDR3 spells CSVEETGRQETQYF. The full variable domain, completed using reference TRBV29-1 and TRBJ2-5, is SAVISQKPSRDICQRGTSLTIQCQVDSQVTMMFWYRQQPGQSLTLIATANQGSEATYESGFVIDKFPISRPNLTFSTLTVSNMSPEDSSIYLCSVEETGRQETQYFGPGTRLLVL.

V gene TRBV7-8 combines with J gene TRBJ2-3; TCRdb's assignment of TRBD1 cannot be checked, as there is no DNA. This CDR3 is 16 amino acids long. Looked up from germline, CDR1 is SGHVS and CDR2 is FQNEAQ. The chain's CDR3 is CASSSPGQGITDTQYF.

The CDR3 reads CASSLDITGMNTEAFF. The rearrangement uses TRBV5-6 and TRBJ1-1; the D call of TRBD1 rests on TCRdb alone, since no DNA is present to check it. Germline CDR1 reads SGHDT; CDR2 reads YYEEEE. This CDR3 region has 16 residues.

This chain joins TRBV7-2 and TRBJ2-7. CDR1 is SGHTA and CDR2 is FQGNSA in the germline V gene. The CDR3 loop spans 12 amino acids. CDR3 sequence reads: CASSEHSYEQYF. The variable domain in full, with the rest retrieved from reference TRBV7-2 and TRBJ2-7, is GAGVSQSPSNKVTEKGKDVELRCDPISGHTALYWYRQSLGQGLEFLIYFQGNSAPDKSGLPSDRFSAERTGGSVSTLTIQRTQQEDSAVYLCASSEHSYEQYFGPGTRLTVT.

The rearrangement uses TRBV7-9 and TRBJ2-5; TCRdb calls TRBD2, which cannot be checked without DNA. The CDR3 is 16 amino acids. Germline V gene lookup returns CDR1 SEHNR and CDR2 FQNEAQ (reference sequence). This CDR3 reads CASSPRLEGVQETQYF. The full variable domain, with the rest looked up from reference TRBV7-9 and TRBJ2-5, is DTGVSQNPRHKITKRGQNVTFRCDPISEHNRLYWYRQTLGQGPEFLTYFQNEAQLEKSRLLSDRFSAERPKGSFSTLEIQRTEQGDSAMYLCASSPRLEGVQETQYFGPGTRLLVL.

The chain links TRBV27 to TRBJ2-7; as DNA is missing, the TRBD2 call by TCRdb cannot be tested. Germline values: CDR1 MNHEY, CDR2 SMNVEV (reference sequence). The CDR3 spans 13 residues. The CDR3 reads CASSLTRWGEQYF.

This chain uses TRBV4-3 with TRBJ2-1; TCRdb selects TRBD1, and the lack of DNA leaves this call unchecked. Germline lookup yields CDR1 LGHNA and CDR2 YSLEER. This CDR3 comprises 16 residues. The CDR3 protein is CASSQDRDSSYNEQFF.

CDR3 region: CASSQDTREAYEQYF. The J gene is TRBJ2-7, the V gene TRBV4-1; the D call from TCRdb, TRBD2, cannot be confirmed without DNA. CDR3 length: 15 residues. Germline CDR1 and CDR2: MGHRA and YSYEKL.